This T cell receptor (beta chain) was found in a study of beta chain features in type 1 diabetes. Study-level information: Researchers looked at roughly 100,000,000 sorted cells across all samples.

A note on this clone: Antigen: not known.

Trimming cost V 2 bases and J 0 bases; bases outside gene matches: 6. The CDR3 length is 16 residues. The germline gives CDR1 GTSNPN, CDR2 SVGIG (reference sequence). Once sorted, every population was more than 98% pure. The authors reverse transcribed all of the isolated RNA, so sequencing captured expressed TCRB transcripts. Sequencing was performed with immunoSEQ multiplex PCR; in TCRdb, only in-frame clones are kept and a portion is missing. The profile shows hundreds of thousands of clones, 11% to 15% of them singletons. Study-level findings and limits: Shorter templates might be favored by PCR, and equally so in patients and in controls. When Type 1 diabetes patients were examined, their TCRB CDR3s proved moderately but significantly shorter in all four CD4+ subsets.

The sequence was obtained from a man between 18 and 29 years old with type 1 diabetes. The chain employs TRBV30 and TRBJ2-3; TRBD2 matches at 9 bases. Sample: naive CD4+ T cells from blood. The CDR3 is CAWSPGLAKSTDTQYF. The CDR3 DNA reads TGTGCCTGGAGTCCAGGACTAGCGAAAAGCACAGATACGCAGTATTTT. The full variable domain, rest sourced from reference TRBV30 and TRBJ2-3, is SQTIHQWPATLVQPVGSPLSLECTVEGTSNPNLYWYRQAAGRGLQLLFYSVGIGQISSEVPQNLSASRPQDRQFILSSKKLLLSDSGFYLCAWSPGLAKSTDTQYFGPGTRLTVL.